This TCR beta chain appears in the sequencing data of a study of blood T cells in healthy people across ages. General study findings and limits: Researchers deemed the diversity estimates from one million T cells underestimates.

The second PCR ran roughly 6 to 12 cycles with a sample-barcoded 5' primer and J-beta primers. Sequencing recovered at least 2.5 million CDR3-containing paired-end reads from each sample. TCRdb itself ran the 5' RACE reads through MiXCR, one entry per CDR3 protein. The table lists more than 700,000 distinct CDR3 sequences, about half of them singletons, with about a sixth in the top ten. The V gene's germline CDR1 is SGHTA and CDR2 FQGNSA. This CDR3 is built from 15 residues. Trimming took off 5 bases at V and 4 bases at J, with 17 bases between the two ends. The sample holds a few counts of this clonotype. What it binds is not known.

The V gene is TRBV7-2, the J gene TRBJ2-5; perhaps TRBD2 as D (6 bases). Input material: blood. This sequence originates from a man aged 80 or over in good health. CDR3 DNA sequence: TGTGCCAGCAGCCCTACATCTGGAGCGGGAGAGACCCAGTACTTC. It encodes CASSPTSGAGETQYF.